A single sample gave rise to the 23 T cell receptor beta chains below, sequenced in a study of T cells in Graves' hyperthyroidism and ophthalmopathy. RNA transcripts yielded amplified TCR beta CDR3 regions. The HTBI primer set served for first-round RT-PCR of the TCR CDR3. TCRdb independently ran MiXCR on the multiplex PCR reads; one entry per CDR3 protein. This sample has approximately 420,000 distinct CDR3 sequences, with about 13% found just once. Sequencing used blood. Receptors originate from a woman aged 18-29 years with Graves' hyperthyroidism.

This clonotype was recorded at least ten times. The rearrangement uses TRBV27 and TRBJ1-1, with D hard to call. The length of the CDR3 is 13 residues. Trimming took off 0 bases at V and 8 bases at J, with 10 bases between the two ends. CDR1 and CDR2 (germline): MNHEY, SMNVEV (reference sequence). The CDR3, as DNA: TGTGCCAGCAGTTTATCTTTTGCCTCGGAAGCTTTCTTT. Translation: CASSLSFASEAFF.

This clonotype was observed many times. J is TRBJ1-5 and V is TRBV28, with TRBD1 matching 10 bases. This CDR3 has 17 residues. Germline CDR1 MDHEN, CDR2 SYDVKM. V lost 5 bases and J lost 2; bases outside the gene matches: 9. The CDR3 DNA sequence: TGTGCCAGCAGTCCTAGGACAGGGGGGATCGGCAATCAGCCCCAGCATTTT. Residues: CASSPRTGGIGNQPQHF.

The table lists this clonotype with many counts. This chain links TRBV6-1 with TRBJ2-7, with TRBD1 matching over 7 bases. This CDR3 spans 14 amino acids. The germline gives CDR1 MNHNS, CDR2 SASEGT. The J segment lost 2 bases and the V segment lost 5 bases, leaving 6 bases of the junction unmatched. CDR3 sequence (DNA): TGTGCCAGCAGTAGGGACAGAGCAACCTACGAGCAGTACTTC. Protein product: CASSRDRATYEQYF.

This clonotype was observed a handful of times. The germline gene is not matched at one end of the junction; a read error may be the cause. The rearrangement joins TRBV7-2 to TRBJ2-1; TRBD2 agrees at 15 bases. Germline values: CDR1 SGHTA, CDR2 FQGNSA. The CDR3 is 17 amino acids. CDR3: CASSPRTSGRAYNEQLF. CDR3 in DNA: TGTGCCAGCAGCCCGAGGACTAGCGGGAGGGCCTACAATGAGCAGCTCTTC.

Ten or more counts support this clonotype. The chain couples TRBV20-1 to TRBJ2-1; D is unresolved. V shed 3 bases and J shed 0 bases, with 9 bases lying between them. CDR3 length equals 14 residues. Germline V gives CDR1 DFQATT, CDR2 SNEGSKA (reference sequence). CDR3: CSARTGGSYNEQFF. CDR3 nucleotide sequence: TGCAGTGCTAGGACGGGCGGCTCCTACAATGAGCAGTTCTTC.

The gene calls are TRBV6-6 and TRBJ2-7; 7 bases map to TRBD1. The ends lost 0 bases at V and 2 bases at J; junction bases unmatched: 7. Germline values: CDR1 MNHNY, CDR2 SVGAGI (reference sequence). This CDR3 is 16 amino acids long. The CDR3 DNA reads TGTGCCAGCAGTTACTCGATCCGGACAGGCACCTACGAGCAGTACTTC. Amino acids: CASSYSIRTGTYEQYF.

There are many counts of this clonotype. The genes are TRBV12-3 or TRBV12-4 and TRBJ2-1; 12 bases map to TRBD2. J gave up 4 bases and V 1 base, and 2 bases lay outside the gene matches. The CDR3 loop spans 16 amino acids. The CDR3 reads CASSLETSGRYNEQFF. The CDR3 DNA is TGTGCCAGCAGTTTAGAAACTAGCGGGAGGTACAATGAGCAGTTCTTC.

This clonotype was counted at least ten times. The rearrangement joins TRBV15 to TRBJ2-7; D call uncertain. Deletions cut 3 bases from V and 0 bases from J, with 9 bases between. The CDR3 is 14 residues long. The germline V gene has CDR1 LNHNV and CDR2 YYDKDF (reference sequence). The CDR3 region is CATSSRFDSYEQYF. For the CDR3, the DNA is TGTGCCACCAGCAGCAGGTTCGACTCCTACGAGCAGTACTTC.

The sample holds a few counts of this clonotype. This chain uses TRBV28 with TRBJ2-2; TRBD1 or TRBD2 may be the D gene (5 bases each). The germline V gene has CDR1 MDHEN and CDR2 SYDVKM. Trimming stripped 4 bases from V and 1 base from J, with 16 bases between. The CDR3 spans 17 residues. The CDR3 DNA sequence: TGTGCCAGCAGTTCGAATCCGGGACGGGAGAACACCGGGGAGCTGTTTTTT. Its protein product is CASSSNPGRENTGELFF.

This rearrangement joins TRBV12-3 or TRBV12-4 to TRBJ1-1; 9 positions match TRBD1. The length of the CDR3 is 18 residues. The V segment lost 6 bases and the J segment 6 bases; nucleotides outside the gene matches: 20. The CDR3 is CASRDQWGTGRREAEAFF. CDR3 nucleotide sequence: TGTGCCAGCAGGGACCAATGGGGGACAGGGAGGAGAGAAGCTGAAGCTTTCTTT.

On this clonotype itself: Just one base apart from a much larger clone, this may be a read error. The chain joins TRBV28 to TRBJ2-1; D is undetermined. Germline assignment: CDR1 MDHEN and CDR2 SYDVKM. This CDR3 comprises 11 residues. Trimming took 5 bases from V and 6 from J, leaving 5 bases between them. DNA for the CDR3: TGTGCCAGCAGTCCCCCCAATGAGCAGTTCTTC. It is translated as CASSPPNEQFF.

This clonotype was observed a few times. The rearrangement links TRBV5-1 to TRBJ2-1; TRBD2 matches at 13 bases. Germline V gene sequence: CDR1 SGHRS, CDR2 YFSETQ. The CDR3 is made up of 17 amino acids. V gave up 0 bases and J gave up 8 bases; unmatched junction bases: 8. The CDR3: CASSLEPLAGGPHEQFF. CDR3 bases: TGCGCCAGCAGCTTGGAGCCACTAGCGGGAGGGCCCCATGAGCAGTTCTTC.

This clonotype was counted many times. The gene calls are TRBV2 and TRBJ1-3; 11 nucleotides align to TRBD1. This CDR3 is built from 13 residues. Trimming removed 6 bases from V and 9 bases from J; junction bases left unmatched: 4. Germline CDR1 SNHLY, CDR2 FYNNEI. The CDR3 coding sequence is TGTGCCAGCAGCGGGACAGGGGGATCCACCATATATTTT. Its protein product is CASSGTGGSTIYF.

At least ten counts were recorded for this clonotype. The V and J genes are TRBV20-1 and TRBJ2-1; TRBD1 is a possible D gene (5 bases). With 0 bases removed from V and 7 bases from J, the gap between germline ends came to 22 bases. The CDR3 has 17 amino acids. Germline CDR1 and CDR2: DFQATT and SNEGSKA (reference sequence). CDR3 loop: CSARDLGRVSSINEQFF. The CDR3 DNA follows: TGCAGTGCTAGAGATCTAGGCAGGGTGTCGTCCATTAATGAGCAGTTCTTC.

This clonotype was counted at least ten times. V gene TRBV6-1 combines with J gene TRBJ1-1, with TRBD1 as a possible D gene (6 bases). V lost 3 bases and J lost 6, with 20 bases in between. Germline values: CDR1 MNHNS, CDR2 SASEGT. This CDR3 region has 16 residues. The CDR3 bases are TGTGCCAGCAGTGACCGACCGGGACACATGAAGGCTGAAGCTTTCTTT. Residues: CASSDRPGHMKAEAFF.

To note about this clonotype: Mismatch with germline at one junction end may stem from a read error. The genes are TRBV7-2 and TRBJ2-2; D may be TRBD2 (6 bases). Germline CDR1 reads SGHTA; CDR2 reads FQGNSA. The CDR3 is made up of 15 amino acids. The chain's CDR3 is CASSLAGANTGGLFF. The DNA for the CDR3 is TGTGCCAGCAGCTTAGCAGGGGCGAACACCGGGGGGCTGTTTTTT.

The chain employs TRBV19 and TRBJ1-3; no definite D call. CDR1 is LNHDA and CDR2 is SQIVND in the germline V gene (reference sequence). V shed 3 bases and J shed 0 bases, with 9 bases lying between them. This CDR3 has 15 amino acids. Here the CDR3 reads CASSIRPISGNTIYF. CDR3 bases: TGTGCCAGTAGTATCCGACCGATCTCTGGAAACACCATATATTTT. The complete variable domain, with remaining parts taken from reference TRBV19 and TRBJ1-3, reads DGGITQSPKYLFRKEGQNVTLSCEQNLNHDAMYWYRQDPGQGLRLIYYSQIVNDFQKGDIAEGYSVSREKKESFPLTVTSAQKNPTAFYLCASSIRPISGNTIYFGEGSWLTVV.

This clonotype was seen many times. The J gene is TRBJ2-1, the V gene TRBV6-5; 14 bases line up with TRBD2. Germline V CDR1 and CDR2: MNHEY, SVGAGI. This CDR3 spans 16 amino acids. The V and J ends lost 2 bases and 6 bases, in that order; junction bases with no gene match: 3. This chain's CDR3 is CASSYPGTSGSNEQFF. The CDR3 DNA is TGTGCCAGCAGTTACCCCGGGACTAGCGGGAGCAATGAGCAGTTCTTC.

This clonotype was observed at least ten times. The genes are TRBV5-5 and TRBJ2-2; D uncertain. Germline CDR1 is SGHKS and CDR2 is YYEKEE (reference sequence). The CDR3 has 15 residues. The V end lost 1 base, the J end lost 4 bases, and 11 bases lay between the germline ends. CDR3 amino acids: CASSLRIQTTGELFF. CDR3 in DNA: TGTGCCAGCAGCTTGAGAATACAGACCACCGGGGAGCTGTTTTTT. Based on the CDR3 plus reference TRBV5-5 and TRBJ2-2, the full variable domain is DAGVTQSPTHLIKTRGQQVTLRCSPISGHKSVSWYQQVLGQGPQFIFQYYEKEERGRGNFPDRFSARQFPNYSSELNVNALLLGDSALYLCASSLRIQTTGELFFGEGSRLTVL.

This clonotype was recorded at least ten times. The chain combines TRBV12-3 or TRBV12-4 with TRBJ1-2; 8 nucleotides match TRBD1. CDR3 length: 13 residues. Losses at the gene ends were 7 bases for V and 10 bases for J; bases not matched to a gene: 11. CDR3 bases: TGTGCCAGCACCCTCCAGGGACAGGCGACCTACACCTTC. Protein sequence: CASTLQGQATYTF.

The gene calls are TRBV11-2 and TRBJ2-3, with D uncertain. CDR1 SGHAT and CDR2 FQNNGV come from the germline V gene. V gave up 5 bases and J gave up 6 bases, with 6 bases separating them. This CDR3 comprises 11 residues. CDR3 residues: CASSPVDTQYF. CDR3 sequence (DNA): TGTGCCAGCAGCCCCGTTGATACGCAGTATTTT.

The rearrangement uses TRBV7-9 and TRBJ2-7; TRBD2 is a possible D gene (6 bases). Trimming left V 5 bases short and J 0 bases short, with 14 bases between. This CDR3 is 15 amino acids long. The germline V gene encodes CDR1 SEHNR and CDR2 FQNEAQ (reference sequence). The CDR3: CASSPSWRDSYEQYF. The CDR3 DNA sequence: TGTGCCAGCAGCCCCAGCTGGAGGGACTCCTACGAGCAGTACTTC.

Ten or more counts support this clonotype. This chain links TRBV6-1 with TRBJ2-7; D not certain. The CDR3 is made up of 15 amino acids. V lost 6 bases and J lost 4, with 19 bases in between. CDR1 is MNHNS, CDR2 SASEGT, per germline. The DNA for the CDR3 is TGTGCCAGCAGACCCACCGAACCCGGACGGTACGAGCAGTACTTC. Translating it yields CASRPTEPGRYEQYF.